The rows below give T cell receptor beta chains drawn from one sample of a study of blood T cell repertoires in COVID-19. Sequencing used immunoSEQ multiplex PCR; TCRdb keeps in-frame clones, though not all of them. This sample has roughly 200,000 clones, with around 87% found just once. The sequenced material came from PBMCs or T cells enriched from blood (not recorded which). These receptor sequences come from a man younger than 40 in a cohort exposed to, infected with or recovered from COVID-19 (not recorded which). CDR3s include the opening cysteine and the closing phenylalanine or tryptophan. A D gene is named only where the DNA matches it firmly. Some rows mark clone size as missing; the rest say once, few, many or name a class of expanded clone.

J gene | D gene | clone size | V gene | CDR3 protein | CDR3 DNA
TRBJ2-3 | TRBD1 | . | TRBV6-5 | CATKNRTGSTDTQYF | TGTGCCACCAAGAACCGGACAGGGAGCACAGATACGCAGTATTTT
TRBJ1-5 | . | . | TRBV5-8 | CASSLARNQPQHF | TGTGCCAGCAGCTTGGCTCGGAATCAGCCCCAGCATTTT
TRBJ2-3 | . | . | TRBV13 | CASSLRGSTDTQYF | TGTGCCAGCAGCTTACGCGGGAGCACAGATACGCAGTATTTT
TRBJ2-7 | . | . | TRBV28 | CASSPRLTYEQYF | TGTGCCAGCAGCCCCAGGTTGACCTACGAGCAGTACTTC
TRBJ2-6 | TRBD1 | . | TRBV9 | CASSAGQGASSGANVLTF | TGTGCCAGCAGCGCCGGACAGGGGGCGAGTTCGGGGGCCAACGTCCTGACTTTC
TRBJ1-2 | TRBD1 | . | TRBV7-9 | CASSLAGQGDYGYTF | TGTGCCAGCAGCTTAGCGGGACAGGGGGACTATGGCTACACCTTC
TRBJ1-6 | . | . | TRBV28 | CASHGTGSSPLHF | TGTGCCAGCCACGGCACAGGGAGTTCACCCCTCCACTTT
TRBJ2-7 | TRBD1 | once | TRBV24-1 | CATSDPDRGDEQYF | TGTGCCACCAGTGACCCGGACAGGGGGGATGAGCAGTACTTC
TRBJ1-2 | TRBD1 | . | TRBV29-1 | CSVGGTGGLYGYTF | TGCAGCGTTGGGGGAACAGGGGGCCTCTATGGCTACACCTTC
TRBJ1-2 | . | . | TRBV28 | CASRGSVSLYGYTF | TGTGCCAGCAGAGGCAGCGTATCCCTCTATGGCTACACCTTC
TRBJ2-3 | . | . | TRBV11-2 | CASSGFDTQYF | TGTGCCAGCTCAGGCTTCGATACGCAGTATTTT
TRBJ2-1 | TRBD2 | . | TRBV3-1/TRBV3-2 | CASSLRTSGNEQFF | TGTGCCAGCAGCCTTCGGACTAGCGGGAATGAGCAGTTCTTC
TRBJ2-7 | . | . | TRBV7-2 | CASSPIDFYEQYF | TGTGCCAGCAGCCCCATTGACTTCTACGAGCAGTACTTC
TRBJ2-7 | . | . | TRBV6-5 | CASSLSGQFEQYF | TGTGCCAGCAGTCTAAGCGGGCAGTTCGAGCAGTACTTC
TRBJ2-1 | . | . | TRBV5-1 | CASSPPTGSYNEQFF | TGCGCCAGCAGCCCTCCGACGGGGTCCTACAATGAGCAGTTCTTC
TRBJ1-2 | . | . | TRBV21-1 | CASSIGQVHLYGYTF | TGTGCCAGCAGCATTGGCCAGGTTCACCTCTATGGCTACACCTTC
TRBJ1-4 | TRBD1 | . | TRBV28 | CASTRDRGLYEKLFF | TGTGCCAGCACCCGGGACAGGGGGTTATATGAAAAACTGTTTTTT
TRBJ2-1 | TRBD2 | . | TRBV29-1 | CSGSGRAYNEQFF | TGCAGCGGTAGCGGGAGGGCCTACAATGAGCAGTTCTTC
TRBJ2-3 | TRBD1 | . | TRBV5-1 | CASSLGGGSTDTQYF | TGCGCCAGCAGCTTAGGGGGCGGTTCCACAGATACGCAGTATTTT
TRBJ1-1 | . | . | TRBV15 | CATSRDRQYNTEAFF | TGTGCCACCAGCAGAGATCGACAGTACAACACTGAAGCTTTCTTT